This record covers a single T cell receptor beta chain. Its matching antigen is unknown. Healthy HIV-negative adults without recent acute infections or vaccinations served as donors. Researchers sequenced unsorted PBMC DNA using ten immunoSEQ deep assay plates. The assay was immunoSEQ multiplex PCR, and TCRdb's table has in-frame clones only and misses some. The sample contains around 500,000 clones, 81% of which appear only once. The V gene's germline CDR1 is SGHRS and CDR2 YFSETQ. V was cut by 0 bases and J by 4 bases, with 11 bases left in between. This CDR3 is built from 15 residues. The data were taken from a study of shared clonotypes between healthy human individuals. Points from the study as a whole: Limited genetic and exposure-history diversity came from having few donors. Deeper or shallower sequencing was expected to change how clonotypes are shared among donors.

The TCR was taken from a woman in her thirties or forties in good health. Some clones in this sample may be carry-over from other donors' samples. V gene TRBV5-1 combines with J gene TRBJ2-1; a weak D match, TRBD1 (5 bases). The sample consisted of PBMCs. The DNA for the CDR3 is TGCGCCAGCAGCTTGGCAGGGTTCGGGTACAATGAGCAGTTCTTC. Its protein is CASSLAGFGYNEQFF.